This T cell receptor beta chain was sequenced in a study of beta chain features in type 1 diabetes. The investigators reverse transcribed all of the isolated RNA, so they sequenced expressed TCRB transcripts. Some clones are missing from TCRdb's copy, which holds only in-frame ones; the method was immunoSEQ multiplex PCR. Here the sample spans hundreds of thousands of clones, about a sixth being singletons. There are 14 residues in the CDR3. Looked up from germline, CDR1 is SGHTA and CDR2 is FQGNSA. The J segment lost 6 bases and the V segment lost 3 bases, leaving 6 bases of the junction unmatched. The sequence came from a woman aged 18-35 years in good health. This chain joins TRBV7-2 and TRBJ2-7; 9 nucleotides agree with TRBD1. Sequenced sample: naive CD4+ T cells from blood. The CDR3 bases are TGTGCCAGCAGCTTCTCCGGGACAGGGCTCGAGCAGTACTTC. Its translation is CASSFSGTGLEQYF.